The source of this T cell receptor beta chain is a study of T cells in Graves' hyperthyroidism and ophthalmopathy. Study-wide findings and caveats: Most clonotypes that expanded in the thyroid above 0.001 also showed up in blood.

This clonotype showed up many times. Antigen unknown. CDR1 is MNHNS, CDR2 SASEGT, per germline. With 9 bases removed from V and 7 bases from J, the gap between germline ends came to 12 bases. The CDR3 loop spans 12 amino acids. The blood was taken when hyperthyroidism was first diagnosed, before any ophthalmopathy symptoms showed up. It was 8 to 10 ml of fresh peripheral blood that supplied the PBMCs. TCR beta CDR3 sequences were amplified from RNA transcripts. When the TCR CDR3 underwent first-round RT-PCR, the HTBI primer set was used. TCRdb redid the calling of the multiplex PCR reads with MiXCR, one entry per CDR3 protein. The repertoire includes 300,000 to 450,000 distinct CDR3 sequences, 15% to 18% of them detected once, and about 30% sits in the top ten.

The rearrangement links TRBV6-1 to TRBJ2-2, with D unresolved. Sequencing used blood. The sequence derives from a woman under 30 with Graves' hyperthyroidism that later progressed to Graves' ophthalmopathy. The CDR3, as DNA: TGTGCCAGTACTTTAGGCAACGGGGAGCTGTTTTTT. It codes for CASTLGNGELFF.